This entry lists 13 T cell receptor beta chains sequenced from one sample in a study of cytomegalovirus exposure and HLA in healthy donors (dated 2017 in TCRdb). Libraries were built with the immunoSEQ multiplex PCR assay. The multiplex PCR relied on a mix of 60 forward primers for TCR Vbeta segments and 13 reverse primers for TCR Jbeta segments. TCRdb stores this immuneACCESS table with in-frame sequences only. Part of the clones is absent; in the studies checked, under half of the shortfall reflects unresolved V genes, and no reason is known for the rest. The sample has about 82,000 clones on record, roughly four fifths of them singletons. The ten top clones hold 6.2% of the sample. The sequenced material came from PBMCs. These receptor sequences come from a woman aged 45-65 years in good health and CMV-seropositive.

CDR3 DNA: TGTGCCAGCAGCACAGCGGTAAGCTCCTACAATGAGCAGTTCTTC. The encoded protein is CASSTAVSSYNEQFF. This chain joins TRBV7-6 and TRBJ2-1; D may be TRBD2 (5 bases). The V end lost 5 bases, the J end lost 0 bases, and 11 bases lay between the germline ends. This CDR3 is 15 amino acids long. Germline CDR1 is SGHVS and CDR2 is FNYEAQ.

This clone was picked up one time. CDR3 sequence (DNA): TGTGCCAGCAGCTTACCGCTGACCGGGACTAGGACCTACGAGCAGTACTTC. The encoded protein is CASSLPLTGTRTYEQYF. The gene calls are TRBV5-5 and TRBJ2-7; 8 bases agree with TRBD2. Per germline, CDR1 SGHKS and CDR2 YYEKEE (reference sequence). V was pared by 2 bases and J by 2 bases, with 12 bases of the junction left unmatched. CDR3 length equals 17 residues. Looking up the rest from reference TRBV5-5 and TRBJ2-7 gives the full variable domain: DAGVTQSPTHLIKTRGQQVTLRCSPISGHKSVSWYQQVLGQGPQFIFQYYEKEERGRGNFPDRFSARQFPNYSSELNVNALLLGDSALYLCASSLPLTGTRTYEQYFGPGTRLTVT.

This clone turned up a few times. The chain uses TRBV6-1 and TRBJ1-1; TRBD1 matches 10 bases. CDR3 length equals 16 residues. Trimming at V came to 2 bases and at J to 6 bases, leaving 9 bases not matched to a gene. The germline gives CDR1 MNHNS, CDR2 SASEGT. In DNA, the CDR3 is TGTGCCAGCAGTGAATCCGAGGACAGGGGGGGCTCTGAAGCTTTCTTT. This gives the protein CASSESEDRGGSEAFF.

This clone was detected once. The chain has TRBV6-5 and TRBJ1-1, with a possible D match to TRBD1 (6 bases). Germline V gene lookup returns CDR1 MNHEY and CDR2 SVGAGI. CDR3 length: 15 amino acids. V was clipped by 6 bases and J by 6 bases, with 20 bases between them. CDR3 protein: CASSLRRARGPEAFF. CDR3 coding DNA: TGTGCCAGCAGCCTCAGACGGGCGCGGGGGCCTGAAGCTTTCTTT.

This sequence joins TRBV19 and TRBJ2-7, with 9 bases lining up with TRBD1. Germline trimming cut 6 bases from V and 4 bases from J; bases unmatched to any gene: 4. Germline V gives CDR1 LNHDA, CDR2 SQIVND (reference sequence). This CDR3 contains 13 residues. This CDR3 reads CASSKTGGYEQYF. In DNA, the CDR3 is TGTGCCAGTAGCAAGACAGGGGGTTACGAGCAGTACTTC.

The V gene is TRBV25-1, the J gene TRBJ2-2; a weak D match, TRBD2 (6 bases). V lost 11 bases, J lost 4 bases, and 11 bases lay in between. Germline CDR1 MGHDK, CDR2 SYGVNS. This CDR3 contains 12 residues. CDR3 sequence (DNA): TGTGCCTGCACTAGCCGCACCGGGGAGCTGTTTTTT. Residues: CACTSRTGELFF.

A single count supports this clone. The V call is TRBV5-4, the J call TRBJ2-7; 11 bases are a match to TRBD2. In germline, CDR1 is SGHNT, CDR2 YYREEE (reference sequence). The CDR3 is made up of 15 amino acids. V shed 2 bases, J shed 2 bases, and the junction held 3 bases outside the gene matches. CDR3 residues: CASSLVAGGPYEQYF. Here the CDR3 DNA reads TGTGCCAGCAGCTTAGTAGCGGGAGGGCCCTACGAGCAGTACTTC.

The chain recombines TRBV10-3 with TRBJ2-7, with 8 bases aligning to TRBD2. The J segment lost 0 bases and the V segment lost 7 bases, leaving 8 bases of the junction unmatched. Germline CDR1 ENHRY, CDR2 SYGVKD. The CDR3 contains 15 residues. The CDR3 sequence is CAITEASGSSYEQYF. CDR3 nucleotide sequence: TGTGCCATCACCGAAGCGAGCGGGAGCTCCTACGAGCAGTACTTC.

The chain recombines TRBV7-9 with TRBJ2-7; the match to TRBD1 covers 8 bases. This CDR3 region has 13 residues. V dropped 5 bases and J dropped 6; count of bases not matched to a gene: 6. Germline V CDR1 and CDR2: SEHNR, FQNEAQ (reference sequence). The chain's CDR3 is CASSPGTGGEQYF. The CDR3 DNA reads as TGTGCCAGCAGCCCCGGGACAGGCGGCGAGCAGTACTTC.

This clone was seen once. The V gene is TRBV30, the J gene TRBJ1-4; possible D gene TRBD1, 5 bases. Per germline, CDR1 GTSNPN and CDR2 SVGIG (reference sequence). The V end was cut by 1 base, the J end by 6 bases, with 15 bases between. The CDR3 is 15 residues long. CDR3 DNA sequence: TGTGCCTGGAGTGGGCAGGGTCATGGGGATGAAAAACTGTTTTTT. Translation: CAWSGQGHGDEKLFF.

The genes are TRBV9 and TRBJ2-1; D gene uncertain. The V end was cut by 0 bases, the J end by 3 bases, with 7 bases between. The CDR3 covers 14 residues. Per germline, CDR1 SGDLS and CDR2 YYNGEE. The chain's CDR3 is CASSVGADYNEQFF. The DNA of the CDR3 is TGTGCCAGCAGCGTAGGGGCAGACTACAATGAGCAGTTCTTC.

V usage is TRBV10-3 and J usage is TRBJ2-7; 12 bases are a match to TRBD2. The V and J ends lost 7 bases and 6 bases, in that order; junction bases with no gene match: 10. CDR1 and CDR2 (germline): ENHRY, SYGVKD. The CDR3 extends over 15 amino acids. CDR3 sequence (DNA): TGTGCCATCAATCAAGGGGGACTAGCGGGTTCCGAGCAGTACTTC. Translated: CAINQGGLAGSEQYF.

CDR3 loop: CAWSPGQGGNQPQHF. CDR3 DNA sequence: TGTGCCTGGAGCCCGGGACAGGGTGGCAATCAGCCCCAGCATTTT. The V gene is TRBV30, the J gene TRBJ1-5; TRBD1 matches at 9 bases. The V gene's germline CDR1 is GTSNPN and CDR2 SVGIG (reference sequence). J was trimmed by 2 bases and V by 3 bases; bases with no gene match: 5. CDR3 length: 15 amino acids.